Given below is one TCR beta chain in context. Its antigen is not identified. The CDR3 length is 15 residues. Trimming cost V 0 bases and J 4 bases, with 12 bases left between them. Germline-derived CDR1 and CDR2 are ENHRY and SYGVKD. This specimen belongs to a study of beta chain features in type 1 diabetes. Study details: Age and gender were similar between patients and healthy donors, as were cell yields. Study-level points and caveats: All four CD4+ subsets of Type 1 diabetes patients contained TCRB CDR3s that were moderately but significantly shorter. TCRB repertoires of naive, central memory and Treg cells appeared more similar among patients than among healthy donors.

The investigators reverse transcribed all of the isolated RNA, so they sequenced expressed TCRB transcripts. Clones were read by immunoSEQ multiplex PCR, and TCRdb kept only the in-frame ones, dropping some. Of some 700,000 clones in the sample, over 10% were seen once. One heparinised blood draw averaging around 100 mL was given by each donor. Every sorted population was more than 95% pure. Source material: naive CD4+ T cells from blood. The genes are TRBV10-3 and TRBJ2-5; a weak D match, TRBD1 (5 bases). This clonotype originated in a man younger than 30 with type 1 diabetes. The CDR3 protein is CAISESRGGAETQYF. DNA of the CDR3: TGTGCCATCAGTGAGTCGAGAGGTGGGGCAGAGACCCAGTACTTC.